Following are 8 T cell receptor beta chains from one sample sequenced in a study of cytomegalovirus exposure and HLA in healthy donors. Here immunoSEQ multiplex PCR was the method, and the copy in TCRdb shows in-frame clones only, minus some. The data contain 55,000 to 70,000 clones, around 89% of them singletons. Sequencing used PBMCs. The receptors shown here come from a woman aged 18-35 years in good health and CMV-seronegative.

The chain employs TRBV27 and TRBJ1-1; 8 bases fit TRBD1. This CDR3 region has 13 residues. V was clipped by 6 bases and J by 4 bases; unmatched bases: 4. Germline assignment: CDR1 MNHEY and CDR2 SMNVEV (reference sequence). In DNA, the CDR3 is TGTGCCAGCAGCCCAGGGGGCTCCACTGAAGCTTTCTTT. It is translated as CASSPGGSTEAFF.

In the case of this clone: The identical CDR3 is also encoded by other nucleotide sequences in the sample. This chain joins TRBV5-6 and TRBJ2-7; D is possibly TRBD2 (5 bases). Per the germline V gene, CDR1 is SGHDT and CDR2 is YYEEEE. The CDR3 consists of 15 residues. V lost 2 bases and J 0 bases, leaving 12 bases between the germline ends. The CDR3 nucleotides are TGTGCCAGCAGCTTCGACCTGGGGAGCTCCTACGAGCAGTACTTC. Its translation: CASSFDLGSSYEQYF.

This chain uses TRBV29-1 with TRBJ2-7; weak D call: TRBD1 (6 bases). Trimming removed 2 bases from V and 1 base from J, with 9 bases in between. CDR3 length equals 13 residues. The V gene's germline CDR1 is SQVTM and CDR2 ANQGSEA. CDR3 DNA sequence: TGCAGCGTTGAACTGGGACATTCCTACGAGCAGTACTTC. It codes for CSVELGHSYEQYF.

V and J are TRBV27 and TRBJ2-7; 11 bases line up with TRBD2. CDR1 MNHEY and CDR2 SMNVEV come from the germline V gene (reference sequence). J lost 3 bases, V lost 2 bases, and 6 bases had no gene match. The CDR3 is 16 amino acids. CDR3 coding DNA: TGTGCCAGCAGTTTAACTGGGACTAGCGGCTACTACGAGCAGTACTTC. Translating gives CASSLTGTSGYYEQYF.

V gene TRBV5-1 combines with J gene TRBJ2-3; 10 bases agree with TRBD2. The V gene end was trimmed by 0 bases and the J gene end by 4 bases; junction bases not matched to a gene: 8. Germline V gene sequence: CDR1 SGHRS, CDR2 YFSETQ. The CDR3 is 17 amino acids. The CDR3 DNA follows: TGCGCCAGCAGCTTGGTGGTAGCGGGAGGACGCCCAGATACGCAGTATTTT. Amino acids: CASSLVVAGGRPDTQYF.

This sequence joins TRBV5-6 and TRBJ2-2; possibly TRBD2 for D (5 bases). V was cut by 0 bases and J by 5 bases, with 5 bases left in between. The germline V gene encodes CDR1 SGHDT and CDR2 YYEEEE. The length of the CDR3 is 13 residues. The DNA for the CDR3 is TGTGCCAGCAGCTTGGCGGGGACCGGGGAGCTGTTTTTT. It specifies CASSLAGTGELFF.

CDR3 in DNA: TGCGCCAGCAGCCAAGGTGCGGTCCGGCGGGAGGGGTCGGGTGAGCAGTTCTTC. Protein product: CASSQGAVRREGSGEQFF. This rearrangement joins TRBV4-1 to TRBJ2-1; 9 positions match TRBD2. Trimming at V came to 1 base and at J to 9 bases, leaving 16 bases not matched to a gene. This CDR3 is built from 18 residues. Germline V gives CDR1 MGHRA, CDR2 YSYEKL.

The V gene is TRBV6-1, the J gene TRBJ2-5, with D possibly TRBD2 on 5 matching bases. This CDR3 has 14 residues. From germline, CDR1 is MNHNS and CDR2 SASEGT. Trimming took 2 bases from V and 4 from J, leaving 11 bases between them. CDR3 region: CASSESRGRETQYF. The CDR3 DNA sequence: TGTGCCAGCAGTGAATCACGGGGTCGAGAGACCCAGTACTTC.